What follows is one TCR beta chain and its context. These data belong to a study of T cell changes during pregnancy in multiple sclerosis. The ends lost 3 bases at V and 2 bases at J; junction bases unmatched: 8. The CDR3 length is 15 residues. Germline V gene sequence: CDR1 SGDLS, CDR2 YYNGEE. TCRdb's table, derived via immunoSEQ multiplex PCR, lists solely in-frame clones and lacks some. The repertoire includes around 45,000 clones, around 89% of them detected once, and more than 7.5% sits in the top ten. The input for sequencing was CD8+ T cells from peripheral blood mononuclear cells, taken in the second trimester of pregnancy. The sequence derives from a female donor with multiple sclerosis, enrolled in a pregnancy study. The chain is built from TRBV9 and TRBJ2-7; 7 bases fit TRBD2. The CDR3: CASSAGLDPTYEQYF. In DNA, the CDR3 is TGTGCCAGCAGCGCCGGACTAGATCCCACCTACGAGCAGTACTTC.